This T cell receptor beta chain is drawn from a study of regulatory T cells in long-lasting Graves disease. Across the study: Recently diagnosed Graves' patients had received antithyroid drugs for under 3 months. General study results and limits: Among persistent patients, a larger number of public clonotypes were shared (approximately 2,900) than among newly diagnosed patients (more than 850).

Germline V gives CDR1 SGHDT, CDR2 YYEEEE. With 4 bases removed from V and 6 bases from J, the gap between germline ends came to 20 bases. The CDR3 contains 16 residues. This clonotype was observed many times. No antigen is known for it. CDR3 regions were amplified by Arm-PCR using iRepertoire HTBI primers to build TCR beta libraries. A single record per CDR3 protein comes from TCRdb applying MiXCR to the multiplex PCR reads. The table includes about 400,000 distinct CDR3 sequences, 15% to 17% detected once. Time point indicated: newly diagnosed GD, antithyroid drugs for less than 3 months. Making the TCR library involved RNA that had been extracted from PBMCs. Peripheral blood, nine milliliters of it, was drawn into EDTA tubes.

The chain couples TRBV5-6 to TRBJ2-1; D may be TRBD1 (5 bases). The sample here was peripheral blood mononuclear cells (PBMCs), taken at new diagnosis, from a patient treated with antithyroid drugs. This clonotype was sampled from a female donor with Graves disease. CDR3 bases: TGTGCCAGCAGCCCCGAAATTCCGACAGAGGCCAATGAGCAGTTCTTC. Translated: CASSPEIPTEANEQFF.